Listed below are T cell receptor beta chains from one sample, sequenced in a study of blood T cells in healthy people across ages. MiXCR, applied by TCRdb to the 5' RACE reads, yields one record per CDR3 protein. This table holds hundreds of thousands of distinct CDR3 sequences, about 44% found once. The source material was blood. These receptors all come from a man under 40 in good health. The CDR3 runs from the conserved cysteine through the conserved F or W. The order of the fields is V gene, clone size, D gene, CDR3 length, J gene, CDR3 protein, CDR3 DNA. A D gene is named only where the DNA matches it firmly. For some rows the clone size is stated as once, few or many, or as a class when expanded; others skip it.

TRBV11-1	-	-	14	TRBJ2-7	CASSLGRGHYEQYF	TGTGCCAGCAGCCTGGGCAGGGGTCACTACGAGCAGTACTTC
TRBV7-8	-	TRBD1	17	TRBJ1-4	CASSLGVMGQENEKLFF	TGTGCCAGCAGCTTAGGGGTAATGGGACAGGAAAATGAAAAACTGTTTTTT
TRBV5-1	-	-	14	TRBJ2-1	CASSSGPEYNEQFF	TGCGCCAGCAGCTCGGGACCGGAATACAATGAGCAGTTCTTC
TRBV27	few	-	12	TRBJ2-4	CASSLAAGPQYF	TGTGCCAGCAGTTTAGCGGCAGGTCCCCAGTACTTC
TRBV5-1	few	-	13	TRBJ1-4	CASSFAQGEKLFF	TGCGCCAGCAGCTTCGCCCAGGGCGAAAAACTGTTTTTT
TRBV20-1	few	TRBD2	15	TRBJ2-3	CSARDASGVADTQYF	TGCAGTGCTAGAGACGCTAGCGGGGTAGCAGATACGCAGTATTTT
TRBV25-1	once	TRBD1	15	TRBJ2-7	CASSEKGPGGDEQYF	TGTGCCAGCAGTGAAAAGGGGCCAGGGGGCGACGAGCAGTACTTC
TRBV10-3	few	-	13	TRBJ2-3	CAISPATSDTQYF	TGTGCCATCAGCCCGGCGACTTCAGATACGCAGTATTTT
TRBV7-9	few	TRBD2	15	TRBJ2-3	CASSARDYPTDTQYF	TGTGCCAGCAGCGCGAGGGACTACCCCACAGATACGCAGTATTTT
TRBV7-2	-	TRBD2	12	TRBJ2-1	CASSPLAGGRFF	TGTGCCAGCAGCCCTCTAGCGGGAGGACGGTTCTTC
TRBV10-3	-	TRBD1	15	TRBJ2-1	CAINHEGTGMNEQFF	TGTGCCATCAATCATGAGGGGACAGGGATGAATGAGCAGTTCTTC
TRBV6-5	-	-	14	TRBJ1-2	CASSYSPGVYGYTF	TGTGCCAGCAGTTACTCGCCAGGGGTCTATGGCTACACCTTC
TRBV3-1	-	TRBD1	16	TRBJ2-5	CASRKWDRGIQETQYF	TGTGCCAGCCGCAAATGGGACAGGGGTATCCAAGAGACCCAGTACTTC
TRBV4-1	few	-	16	TRBJ1-2	CASSQDPGTPAYGYTF	TGCGCCAGCAGCCAGGACCCCGGGACACCAGCTTATGGCTACACCTTC
TRBV4-1	few	-	15	TRBJ2-7	CASSQDPATAYEQYF	TGCGCCAGCAGCCAAGATCCGGCTACAGCCTACGAGCAGTACTTC
TRBV20-1	-	-	15	TRBJ1-1	CSARPRRPLMIEAFF	TGCAGTGCTAGACCCAGAAGGCCCCTTATGATTGAAGCTTTCTTT
TRBV7-2	-	-	14	TRBJ2-5	CASSRWGSKETQYF	TGTGCCAGCAGCCGTTGGGGCTCCAAGGAGACCCAGTACTTC
TRBV28	few	-	15	TRBJ2-1	CASSFRGRSYNEQFF	TGTGCCAGCAGTTTTCGGGGGCGCTCCTACAATGAGCAGTTCTTC
TRBV5-4	few	-	13	TRBJ2-3	CASSSEVTDTQYF	TGTGCCAGCAGCTCTGAGGTGACAGATACGCAGTATTTT
TRBV2	-	-	14	TRBJ1-5	CASREGYSNQPQHF	TGTGCCAGCAGAGAGGGTTATAGCAATCAGCCCCAGCATTTT
TRBV27	many	TRBD1	13	TRBJ1-2	CASGHDRDYGYTF	TGTGCCAGCGGACACGACAGGGACTATGGCTACACCTTC
TRBV28	few	TRBD1	16	TRBJ2-7	CASSLPGQGRGYEQYF	TGTGCCAGCAGTCTTCCTGGACAGGGGAGAGGATACGAGCAGTACTTC
TRBV20-1	once	TRBD2	15	TRBJ2-5	CSAPAAGGPSETQYF	TGCAGTGCCCCCGCAGCGGGAGGGCCGTCAGAGACCCAGTACTTC
TRBV12-3/TRBV12-4	-	TRBD2	14	TRBJ2-7	CASNPGLAGYEQYF	TGTGCCAGCAACCCTGGACTAGCGGGCTACGAGCAGTACTTC